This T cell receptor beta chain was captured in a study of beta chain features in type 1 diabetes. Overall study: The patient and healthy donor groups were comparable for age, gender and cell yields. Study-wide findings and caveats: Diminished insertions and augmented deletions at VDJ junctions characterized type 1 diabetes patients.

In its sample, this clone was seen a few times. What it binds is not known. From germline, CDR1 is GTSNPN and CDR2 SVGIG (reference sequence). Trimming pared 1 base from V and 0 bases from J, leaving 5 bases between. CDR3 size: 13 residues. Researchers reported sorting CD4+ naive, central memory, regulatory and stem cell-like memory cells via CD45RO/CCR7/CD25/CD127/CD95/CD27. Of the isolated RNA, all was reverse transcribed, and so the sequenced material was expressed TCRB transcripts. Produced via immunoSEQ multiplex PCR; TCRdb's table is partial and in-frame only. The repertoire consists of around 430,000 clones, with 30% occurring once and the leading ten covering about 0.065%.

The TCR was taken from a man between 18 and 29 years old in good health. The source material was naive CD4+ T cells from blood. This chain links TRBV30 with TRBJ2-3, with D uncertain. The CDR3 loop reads CAWSDFSTDTQYF. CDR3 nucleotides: TGTGCCTGGAGTGATTTTAGCACAGATACGCAGTATTTT.